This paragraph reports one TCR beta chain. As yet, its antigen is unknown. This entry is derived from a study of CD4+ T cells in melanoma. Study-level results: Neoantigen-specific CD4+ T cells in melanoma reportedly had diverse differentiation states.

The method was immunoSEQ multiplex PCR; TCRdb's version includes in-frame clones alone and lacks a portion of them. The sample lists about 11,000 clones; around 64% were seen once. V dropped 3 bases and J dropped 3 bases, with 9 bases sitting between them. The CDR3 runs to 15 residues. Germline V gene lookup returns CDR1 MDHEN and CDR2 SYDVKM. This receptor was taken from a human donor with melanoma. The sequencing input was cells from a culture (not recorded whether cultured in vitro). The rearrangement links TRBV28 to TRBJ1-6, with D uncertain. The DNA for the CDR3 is TGTGCCAGCAGTTTTTTACGCCGCTATAATTCACCCCTCCACTTT. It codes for CASSFLRRYNSPLHF.